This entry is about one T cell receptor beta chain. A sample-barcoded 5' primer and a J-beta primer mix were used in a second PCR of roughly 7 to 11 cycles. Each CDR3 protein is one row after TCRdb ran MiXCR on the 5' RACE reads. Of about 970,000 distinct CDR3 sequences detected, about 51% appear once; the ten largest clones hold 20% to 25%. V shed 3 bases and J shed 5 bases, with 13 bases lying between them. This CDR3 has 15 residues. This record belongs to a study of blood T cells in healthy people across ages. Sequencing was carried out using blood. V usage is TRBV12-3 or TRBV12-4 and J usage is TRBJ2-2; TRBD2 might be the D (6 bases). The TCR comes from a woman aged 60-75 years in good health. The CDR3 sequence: CASSFMGAGTGELFF. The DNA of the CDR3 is TGTGCCAGCAGTTTCATGGGAGCGGGTACCGGGGAGCTGTTTTTT.